This record concerns one TCR beta chain sequence. V shed 4 bases and J shed 6 bases, with 17 bases lying between them. CDR1 is SGHRS, CDR2 YFSETQ, per germline. This CDR3 has 14 amino acids. At survey level, the immunoSEQ assay was run in its v3.0 version. Only in-frame clones appear in the TCRdb table, and some are missing; sequencing was by immunoSEQ multiplex PCR. The top ten hold roughly 7.3% of the sample, which has about 30,000 clones, approximately 90% seen once. The sample comes from a study of long-term antiretroviral therapy in people with HIV. The receptor comes from a man aged 50 to 59 with HIV. The V call is TRBV5-1, the J call TRBJ2-7; a weak D match, TRBD2 (6 bases). Here the sequenced sample was unsorted PBMCs, taken roughly 5 years before starting antiretroviral therapy. CDR3 sequence (DNA): TGCGCCAGCAGCCTAACTACCTGGGGAGGCGAGCAGTACTTC. As protein: CASSLTTWGGEQYF.